One sample yielded the 8 T cell receptor beta chains listed below, sequenced in a study of shared clonotypes between healthy human individuals. Data came from immunoSEQ multiplex PCR; TCRdb stores just in-frame clones and leaves some out. The sample shows around 980,000 clones, around 78% of them seen only once. Sequenced input: memory CD4+ T cells from PBMCs. Subset in this sample: CD45RA-negative fraction. These receptors originate from a man between 18 and 29 years old in good health. Some clones in this sample may be carry-over from other donors' samples.

The rearrangement links TRBV6-1 to TRBJ1-5; a weak D match, TRBD1 (5 bases). The CDR3 has 13 residues. The V gene lost 8 bases and the J gene lost 6 bases, with 14 bases spanning the gap. Germline assignment: CDR1 MNHNS and CDR2 SASEGT. CDR3 sequence (DNA): TGTGCCAGCCGGGGCCTTCAGGGTCAGCCCCAGCATTTT. Its protein product is CASRGLQGQPQHF.

J is TRBJ2-5 and V is TRBV15; D not resolved. Germline loops: CDR1 LNHNV, CDR2 YYDKDF (reference sequence). The CDR3 is 15 residues long. Trimming took 0 bases from V and 5 from J, leaving 13 bases between them. CDR3 sequence (DNA): TGTGCCACCAGCAGAGATGGTCAAGGGTGGGAGACCCAGTACTTC. This encodes CATSRDGQGWETQYF. Full variable domain (missing parts from reference TRBV15 and TRBJ2-5): DAMVIQNPRYQVTQFGKPVTLSCSQTLNHNVMYWYQQKSSQAPKLLFHYYDKDFNNEADTPDNFQSRRPNTSFCFLDIRSPGLGDTAMYLCATSRDGQGWETQYFGPGTRLLVL.

This clone came up a few times. The chain is built from TRBV28 and TRBJ1-5; 10 nucleotides match TRBD1. This CDR3 has 21 amino acids. V shed 5 bases and J 2 bases; nucleotides not matched to a gene: 21. The germline gives CDR1 MDHEN, CDR2 SYDVKM. The CDR3 is CASSIHRPGTGEYIGNQPQHF. For the CDR3, the DNA is TGTGCCAGCAGTATCCACCGCCCAGGGACAGGGGAGTACATCGGCAATCAGCCCCAGCATTTT.

The V and J genes are TRBV10-1 and TRBJ2-7; D is undetermined. This CDR3 is built from 15 residues. Between the trimmed V and J ends, which lost 3 bases and 3 bases, there was a span of 15 bases. Germline CDR1 WNHNN, CDR2 SYGVQD (reference sequence). CDR3 nucleotide sequence: TGCGCCAGCAGTGACTATCGGCAGGCCGTCTACGAGCAGTACTTC. It yields the protein CASSDYRQAVYEQYF.

This clone was recorded at least ten times. The chain combines TRBV4-1 with TRBJ1-4; D ambiguous. V was clipped by 1 base and J by 1 base, with 10 bases between them. Germline-derived CDR1 and CDR2 are MGHRA and YSYEKL. The CDR3 runs 16 residues. CDR3 residues: CASSQGSGGTNEKLFF. CDR3 DNA sequence: TGCGCCAGCAGCCAAGGATCGGGAGGAACTAATGAAAAACTGTTTTTT.

The chain has TRBV5-4 and TRBJ2-4; D call uncertain. This CDR3 has 14 amino acids. CDR1 is SGHNT, CDR2 YYREEE, per germline (reference sequence). Trimming removed 1 base at V and 6 bases at J, with 11 bases between. CDR3 protein: CASSLWGGSNIQYF. The CDR3 DNA sequence: TGTGCCAGCAGCTTGTGGGGTGGGTCAAACATTCAGTACTTC.

The chain combines TRBV7-9 with TRBJ1-5; a possible D gene is TRBD1 (5 bases). Germline V lookup: CDR1 SEHNR, CDR2 FQNEAQ (reference sequence). The germline V and J ends were trimmed by 1 base and 7 bases, with 11 bases remaining between them. There are 14 residues in the CDR3. The CDR3 DNA reads TGTGCCAGCAGCTTAGGGGGGAATGGGCAGCCCCAGCATTTT. Residues: CASSLGGNGQPQHF.

The chain carries TRBV5-6 and TRBJ2-4; TRBD2 agrees at 8 bases. Losses at the gene ends were 4 bases for V and 3 bases for J; bases not matched to a gene: 12. CDR1 is SGHDT and CDR2 is YYEEEE in the germline V gene. The CDR3 has 17 amino acids. Written as DNA, the CDR3 is TGTGCCAGCAGCACAGTGGTACGGGAGGGCGTCAAAAACATTCAGTACTTC. This codes for CASSTVVREGVKNIQYF.